This T cell receptor (beta chain) was captured by sequencing in a study of human T cells and chemical hapten exposure. Stated time point: patch test 3, about 24 weeks after DPC sensitization. As to treatment: therapeutic diphenylcyclopropenone sensitization with weekly scalp DPC. Unseparated into fractions, whole blood served as the source from which total RNA was extracted. One entry per CDR3 protein, called by TCRdb with MiXCR from the RACE reads. This table has about 97,000 distinct CDR3 sequences, roughly a quarter appearing once. Germline V gene lookup returns CDR1 MNHEY and CDR2 SVGAGI. Trimming pared 6 bases from V and 0 bases from J, leaving 2 bases between. This CDR3 has 11 residues.

This sequence joins TRBV6-5 and TRBJ2-5; D not certain. The receptor was derived from a man aged 40-49 years with alopecia areata. Some clones in this sample may be carry-over from other donors' samples. This material consisted of whole blood, taken in connection with sensitization to the hapten diphenylcyclopropenone (DPC). The CDR3, as DNA: TGTGCCAGCAGGCACCAAGAGACCCAGTACTTC. It encodes CASRHQETQYF.